Each of the 28 T cell receptor beta chains below was sequenced from the same sample in a study of identical twins. TCRdb recomputed calls from the 5' RACE reads with MiXCR, one row per CDR3 protein. The sample lists nearly 900,000 distinct CDR3 sequences; 12% were seen once. The same data also went into a second study, on yellow fever vaccine responses in identical twins.

The source material was PBMCs. The receptor set was obtained from a young woman in good health.

The chain carries TRBV27 and TRBJ2-3; 13 positions agree with TRBD2. The V and J ends lost 6 bases and 5 bases, in that order; junction bases with no gene match: 20. This CDR3 has 20 amino acids. Germline V lookup: CDR1 MNHEY, CDR2 SMNVEV (reference sequence). The CDR3 sequence: CASSPDLTTLLAGGEDTQYF. DNA for the CDR3: TGTGCCAGCAGCCCCGATCTAACCACCTTACTAGCGGGAGGGGAAGATACGCAGTATTTT.

This clonotype came up many times. This rearrangement joins TRBV4-2 to TRBJ1-2; D ambiguous. Per germline, CDR1 LGHNA and CDR2 YNFKEQ. The CDR3 spans 15 residues. With 4 bases removed from V and 0 bases from J, the gap between germline ends came to 12 bases. The CDR3 loop reads CASSPETQANYGYTF. The CDR3 DNA reads TGTGCCAGCAGCCCCGAGACACAAGCTAACTATGGCTACACCTTC.

This chain connects TRBV19 to TRBJ1-2; 7 bases map to TRBD1. Germline V CDR1 and CDR2: LNHDA, SQIVND (reference sequence). This CDR3 is built from 15 residues. After removal of 0 bases from V and 7 bases from J, the junction contained 8 bases not matched to a gene. CDR3 amino acids: CASSIDQGQLAGYTF. CDR3 nucleotides: TGTGCCAGTAGTATAGACCAGGGACAGCTGGCTGGCTACACCTTC.

The table lists this clonotype with many counts. The J gene is TRBJ2-2, the V gene TRBV12-3 or TRBV12-4, with TRBD2 identical over 14 bases. V gave up 6 bases and J gave up 6 bases; unmatched junction bases: 6. The CDR3 sequence is 16 residues long. Here the CDR3 DNA reads TGTGCCAGCAGAAACAAGGGACTAGCGGGAGCCGGGGAGCTGTTTTTT. Protein sequence: CASRNKGLAGAGELFF.

This clonotype was observed a handful of times. The J gene is TRBJ2-5, the V gene TRBV6-6, with unresolved D. In germline, CDR1 is MNHNY, CDR2 SVGAGI (reference sequence). CDR3 length: 12 amino acids. Deletions cut 0 bases from V and 3 bases from J, with 2 bases between. CDR3 coding DNA: TGTGCCAGCAGTTACTCAAAAGAGACCCAGTACTTC. Protein product: CASSYSKETQYF.

The chain uses TRBV13 and TRBJ2-1, with 8 positions matching TRBD2. This CDR3 has 14 amino acids. The V segment lost 10 bases and the J segment 4 bases; nucleotides outside the gene matches: 9. CDR1 PRHDT and CDR2 FYEKMQ come from the germline V gene (reference sequence). The CDR3 DNA follows: TGTGCCACCTCGGGGGGGAGTCGGTACAATGAGCAGTTCTTC. It encodes CATSGGSRYNEQFF.

The chain joins TRBV19 to TRBJ2-1; 11 positions match TRBD1. J was trimmed by 8 bases and V by 3 bases; bases with no gene match: 6. The germline V gene has CDR1 LNHDA and CDR2 SQIVND (reference sequence). The CDR3 loop spans 15 amino acids. In DNA form, the CDR3 reads TGTGCCAGTAGTATCGGACAGGGGGCGTTCTATGAGCAGTTCTTC. Protein: CASSIGQGAFYEQFF.

V is TRBV7-9 and J is TRBJ1-1; the match to TRBD1 covers 8 bases. The CDR3 sequence is 15 residues long. Germline CDR1 and CDR2: SEHNR and FQNEAQ (reference sequence). J gave up 8 bases and V 0 bases, and 8 bases lay outside the gene matches. The CDR3 sequence: CASSLAGGGQDEAFF. CDR3 nucleotide sequence: TGTGCCAGCAGCTTAGCGGGGGGGGGACAGGACGAAGCTTTCTTT.

Only a few counts were recorded for this clonotype. This chain joins TRBV12-3 or TRBV12-4 and TRBJ1-5, with TRBD1 as a possible D gene (6 bases). V lost 2 bases and J lost 7, with 12 bases in between. The length of the CDR3 is 14 residues. The DNA of the CDR3 is TGTGCCAGCAGTTTAAATCGGGGGACACAGCCCCAGCATTTT. It translates to CASSLNRGTQPQHF.

The chain links TRBV10-3 to TRBJ2-5; no definite D call. There are 16 residues in the CDR3. Germline V gives CDR1 ENHRY, CDR2 SYGVKD. The V end lost 5 bases, the J end lost 5 bases, and 21 bases lay between the germline ends. CDR3 region: CAISLVPSRAEETQYF. CDR3 bases: TGTGCCATCAGTTTGGTCCCCAGCCGAGCCGAGGAGACCCAGTACTTC.

The gene calls are TRBV2 and TRBJ2-3, with D possibly matching TRBD2 (5 bases). The CDR3 is made up of 13 amino acids. Germline assignment: CDR1 SNHLY and CDR2 FYNNEI. V dropped 3 bases and J dropped 4 bases, with 8 bases sitting between them. CDR3 DNA: TGTGCCAGCAGTGAGGCTAGCTCAGATACGCAGTATTTT. As protein: CASSEASSDTQYF.

The V and J genes are TRBV20-1 and TRBJ2-1, with TRBD2 matching 10 bases. The CDR3 loop spans 16 amino acids. Germline V lookup: CDR1 DFQATT, CDR2 SNEGSKA (reference sequence). The J segment lost 4 bases and the V segment lost 2 bases, leaving 8 bases of the junction unmatched. This chain's CDR3 is CSARTAGTSEYNEQFF. The CDR3 DNA follows: TGCAGTGCTAGAACGGCCGGGACTAGCGAATACAATGAGCAGTTCTTC.

V is TRBV4-1 and J is TRBJ1-5; D is undetermined. The germline gives CDR1 MGHRA, CDR2 YSYEKL. V lost 0 bases, J lost 0 bases, and 12 bases lay in between. The CDR3 totals 17 residues. CDR3 amino acids: CASSQEKVLGSNQPQHF. The CDR3 DNA is TGCGCCAGCAGCCAAGAGAAGGTTTTGGGTAGCAATCAGCCCCAGCATTTT.

The chain joins TRBV29-1 to TRBJ2-1; a possible D gene is TRBD2 (6 bases). There are 14 residues in the CDR3. V was trimmed by 3 bases and J by 7 bases, leaving 16 bases between them. Germline V CDR1 and CDR2: SQVTM, ANQGSEA. The CDR3 loop reads CSVDAGQVPNEQFF. For the CDR3, the DNA is TGCAGCGTTGATGCGGGGCAAGTCCCGAATGAGCAGTTCTTC.

This clonotype was recorded a few times. The chain carries TRBV11-2 and TRBJ2-3, with D possibly TRBD2 on 6 matching bases. CDR1 and CDR2 from the germline V gene are SGHAT and FQNNGV. The V end was cut by 8 bases, the J end by 2 bases, with 20 bases between. The CDR3 contains 16 residues. In DNA form, the CDR3 reads TGTGCCAGCTTGGGGGGACTTCTCGCACCCACAGATACGCAGTATTTT. Protein sequence: CASLGGLLAPTDTQYF.

The table lists this clonotype with many counts. The chain uses TRBV29-1 and TRBJ2-5; the D call may be TRBD1 or TRBD2 (5 bases each). The CDR3 covers 14 residues. V was clipped by 6 bases and J by 3 bases, with 17 bases between them. The V gene's germline CDR1 is SQVTM and CDR2 ANQGSEA. CDR3 coding DNA: TGCAGCGTCTCCTATGGGACCTTAAAAGAGACCCAGTACTTC. Protein sequence: CSVSYGTLKETQYF.

This clonotype was recorded a few times. This chain uses TRBV6-1 with TRBJ2-5, with D uncertain. V dropped 7 bases and J dropped 4 bases, with 10 bases sitting between them. From germline, CDR1 is MNHNS and CDR2 SASEGT. CDR3 size: 12 residues. Written as DNA, the CDR3 is TGTGCCAGCACGTTACACAGAGAGACCCAGTACTTC. Translated: CASTLHRETQYF.

The rearrangement links TRBV4-1 to TRBJ1-1, with 12 bases identical to TRBD1. The CDR3 has 17 residues. Germline lookup yields CDR1 MGHRA and CDR2 YSYEKL. Trimming cost V 4 bases and J 6 bases; bases outside gene matches: 12. The CDR3 nucleotides read TGCGCCAGCAGCCTTCCTGGGACAGGGGGCGGGCAATCTGAAGCTTTCTTT. Translating it yields CASSLPGTGGGQSEAFF.

This clonotype was recorded a few times. The CDR3 DNA is TGTGCCAGCACTGTGCTAGCGGGGGGTTACAATGAGCAGTTCTTC. This translates into CASTVLAGGYNEQFF. The V call is TRBV2, the J call TRBJ2-1; 11 nucleotides match TRBD2. V was clipped by 7 bases and J by 4 bases; unmatched bases: 6. CDR1 SNHLY and CDR2 FYNNEI come from the germline V gene. The CDR3 consists of 15 residues.

The chain has TRBV4-1 and TRBJ1-1; tentative D call: TRBD1 (6 bases). From germline, CDR1 is MGHRA and CDR2 YSYEKL. The CDR3 runs to 15 residues. Trimming took off 2 bases at V and 5 bases at J, with 15 bases between the two ends. CDR3 coding DNA: TGCGCCAGCAGCCAAAAGGACAGAGAGGCAACTGAAGCTTTCTTT. Its protein is CASSQKDREATEAFF.

This clonotype has a handful of counts. The chain couples TRBV5-1 to TRBJ2-5, with 13 bases that match TRBD2. Trimming removed 3 bases from V and 3 bases from J; junction bases left unmatched: 5. Germline-derived CDR1 and CDR2 are SGHRS and YFSETQ. The CDR3 has 16 residues. Here the CDR3 DNA reads TGCGCCAGCAGCTGGGGGACTAGCGGGGAGGAAGAGACCCAGTACTTC. Its protein product is CASSWGTSGEEETQYF.

V and J are TRBV2 and TRBJ2-3, with 9 positions matching TRBD2. Germline V gene sequence: CDR1 SNHLY, CDR2 FYNNEI. With 2 bases clipped from V and 1 base from J, the junction kept 4 bases outside the gene matches. The CDR3 totals 16 residues. CDR3 in amino acids: CASSEQAGGRTDTQYF. The CDR3 DNA is TGTGCCAGCAGTGAACAAGCGGGGGGCCGCACAGATACGCAGTATTTT.

This clonotype was recorded many times. The gene calls are TRBV20-1 and TRBJ1-2, with D possibly TRBD1 on 6 matching bases. This CDR3 has 12 residues. Deletions cut 3 bases from V and 5 bases from J, with 10 bases between. Germline-derived CDR1 and CDR2 are DFQATT and SNEGSKA (reference sequence). This CDR3 is CSASDGQYGYTF. DNA of the CDR3: TGCAGTGCTAGTGACGGACAGTATGGCTACACCTTC.

This clonotype was detected a few times. The rearrangement joins TRBV12-3 or TRBV12-4 to TRBJ2-3; tentative D call: TRBD2 (6 bases). Trimming left V 1 base short and J 0 bases short, with 14 bases between. The CDR3 runs 17 residues. CDR3 bases: TGTGCCAGCAGTTTAGATGTTAGCGGAGCTAGCACAGATACGCAGTATTTT. Protein product: CASSLDVSGASTDTQYF.

In its sample, this clonotype was seen a few times. The chain recombines TRBV20-1 with TRBJ2-1, with D tentatively TRBD1 or TRBD2 (5 bases each). Trimming stripped 6 bases from V and 6 bases from J, with 24 bases between. This CDR3 region has 16 residues. CDR1 is DFQATT, CDR2 SNEGSKA, per germline (reference sequence). CDR3 nucleotide sequence: TGCAGTGCCGACAATCCCAGGGACCCCCCGCGCAATGAGCAGTTCTTC. The encoded protein is CSADNPRDPPRNEQFF.

This clonotype has only a few counts. The chain joins TRBV29-1 to TRBJ1-2; D call uncertain. V was cut by 0 bases and J by 4 bases, with 9 bases left in between. This CDR3 comprises 13 residues. CDR1 is SQVTM and CDR2 is ANQGSEA in the germline V gene. This chain's CDR3 is CSVEDTAGYGYTF. The DNA for the CDR3 is TGCAGCGTTGAAGATACAGCGGGCTATGGCTACACCTTC.

This clonotype was detected a few times. This chain joins TRBV5-1 and TRBJ2-2; 8 bases map to TRBD1. The germline V gene has CDR1 SGHRS and CDR2 YFSETQ. With V trimmed by 2 bases and J by 3 bases, 3 bases remained unmatched. The CDR3 totals 15 residues. The CDR3 nucleotides read TGCGCCAGCAGCTTAATGACAGGGGACACCGGGGAGCTGTTTTTT. Translated: CASSLMTGDTGELFF. The full variable domain, rest sourced from reference TRBV5-1 and TRBJ2-2, is KAGVTQTPRYLIKTRGQQVTLSCSPISGHRSVSWYQQTPGQGLQFLFEYFSETQRNKGNFPGRFSGRQFSNSRSEMNVSTLELGDSALYLCASSLMTGDTGELFFGEGSRLTVL.

This clonotype came up a few times. This chain joins TRBV10-3 and TRBJ2-3, with unresolved D. The CDR3 loop spans 13 amino acids. The V end was cut by 3 bases, the J end by 11 bases, with 15 bases between. Germline V gene sequence: CDR1 ENHRY, CDR2 SYGVKD. The CDR3 nucleotides read TGTGCCATCAGTGACCCCGAGCATAAGGGGCAGTATTTT. Its protein product is CAISDPEHKGQYF.